Detailed here is one TCR beta chain. The target antigen is unknown. The purity of all sorted populations exceeded 98%. The sample is drawn from a study of beta chain features in type 1 diabetes. Study context: Patients did not differ from healthy donors in age, gender or cell yield. Study-level findings and limits: The study found moderately but significantly shorter TCRB CDR3s in all four CD4+ subsets of Type 1 diabetes patients.

Expressed TCRB transcripts were sequenced because the isolated RNA had all been reverse transcribed beforehand. Some clones are missing from TCRdb's copy, which holds only in-frame ones; the method was immunoSEQ multiplex PCR. The table has around 45,000 clones, around 40% seen once; the top ten hold less than 0.15%. J lost 10 bases, V lost 1 base, and 6 bases had no gene match. From germline, CDR1 is SGHTA and CDR2 FQGNSA. This CDR3 spans 14 amino acids. Sample: stem cell memory CD4+ T cells from blood. The chain recombines TRBV7-2 with TRBJ2-3; TRBD2 agrees at 9 bases. The sequence was collected from a man aged 25 to 40 with type 1 diabetes. The CDR3 DNA follows: TGTGCCAGCAGCTTAGTCGGCGGGGGGGAATCGCAGTATTTT. Protein product: CASSLVGGGESQYF.